This T cell receptor beta chain was captured by sequencing in a study of T cells in tuberculosis. About the research overall: Within 7 days of starting treatment, or before, PBMC were stored.

Data came from immunoSEQ multiplex PCR; TCRdb stores just in-frame clones and leaves some out. Among under 45,000 clones listed, around 93% were seen once. Germline CDR1 LGHNA, CDR2 YNFKEQ. The CDR3 runs 15 residues. V lost 7 bases and J lost 2, with 15 bases in between. Study results and caveats: GMM-specific TCRs were nearer to active tuberculosis alpha repertoires, suggesting expansion.

As to this clone: What it recognizes is unknown.

Time point here: new active TB diagnosis, blood taken before or within 7 days of starting treatment. Active tuberculosis patients were new diagnoses, HIV-seronegative, South African, and aged 18 years or older. V and J are TRBV4-2 and TRBJ2-1; weak D call: TRBD2 (6 bases). Sequencing was performed on PBMCs, taken at tuberculosis diagnosis. This receptor was obtained from an adult with tuberculosis. CDR3 region: CASTQDPGAYNEQFF. The CDR3 coding sequence is TGTGCCAGCACGCAGGACCCGGGGGCCTACAATGAGCAGTTCTTC.